These T cell receptor beta chains were read from a single sample in a study of a mutant IDH1 vaccine in newly diagnosed glioma. Here immunoSEQ multiplex PCR was the method, and the copy in TCRdb shows in-frame clones only, minus some. The top ten hold less than 8.5% of the sample, which has roughly 86,000 clones, around four fifths seen once. This specimen was PBMCs, taken from a glioma patient treated with radiotherapy, temozolomide or both. These TCRs come from a man between 35 and 55 years old with glioma. CDR3s include the opening cysteine and the closing phenylalanine or tryptophan. A D gene is named only where the DNA matches it firmly. Clone size is stated in some rows and not others, as once, few, many or a class when expanded.

TRBJ2-4	TRBV7-9	.	.	TGTGCCAGCAGCTTAGGGAACCAAAACATTCAGTACTTC	CASSLGNQNIQYF
TRBJ1-6	TRBV9	.	.	TGTGCCAGCAGCGTAGCCCATCACAATTCACCCCTCCACTTT	CASSVAHHNSPLHF
TRBJ2-7	TRBV12-5	.	.	TGTGCTAGTGGTTTGGTAAATGGACTCGAGCAGTACTTC	CASGLVNGLEQYF
TRBJ1-4	TRBV2	.	.	TGTGCCACTCGGTGGGCAACTAATGAAAAACTGTTTTTT	CATRWATNEKLFF
TRBJ1-5	TRBV28	.	.	TGTGCCAGCAGTACGGGGAGTTGGCAATATCAGCCCCAGCATTTT	CASSTGSWQYQPQHF
TRBJ2-3	TRBV7-2	.	.	TGTGCCAGCAGCCCCCCAGATACGCAGTATTTT	CASSPPDTQYF
TRBJ2-7	TRBV28	.	TRBD2	TGTGCCAGCAGACACGGACTAGCGGGAGCTTACGAGCAGTACTTC	CASRHGLAGAYEQYF
TRBJ1-5	TRBV11-2	.	.	TGTGCCAGCAGTTTAGTCACTGCAGGGCCCCAGCATTTT	CASSLVTAGPQHF
TRBJ1-3	TRBV5-8	once	.	TGTGCCAGCAGCTTGTGGCGGGTGACGAGCTCTGGAAACACCATATATTTT	CASSLWRVTSSGNTIYF
TRBJ2-1	TRBV7-2	few	TRBD2	TGTGCCAGCAGCTTCCCGGGACTAGCGACCCTCTTC	CASSFPGLATLF
TRBJ1-5	TRBV27	.	.	TGTGCCAGCCGGGGGGCCCCCAATCAGCCCCAGCATTTT	CASRGAPNQPQHF
TRBJ2-2	TRBV4-3	.	.	TGCGCCAGCAGCCTAACAACCGGGGAGCTGTTTTTT	CASSLTTGELFF
TRBJ2-1	TRBV5-6	.	TRBD2	TGTGCCAGCAGCTTGGAGCTAGCGGGCGCCTACAATGAGCAGTTCTTC	CASSLELAGAYNEQFF
TRBJ1-5	TRBV7-6	.	.	TGTGCCAGCAGCTTAGGGGCAGGGGATAGCAATCAGCCCCAGCATTTT	CASSLGAGDSNQPQHF
TRBJ1-5	TRBV5-1	once	.	TGCGCCAGCAGCTTGTCGGGGGGAGGGCATCAGCCCCAGCATTTT	CASSLSGGGHQPQHF
TRBJ1-1	TRBV28	.	.	TGTGCCAGCAGACAACAGCACACTGAAGCTTTCTTT	CASRQQHTEAFF
TRBJ2-3	TRBV6-5	.	.	TGTGCCAGCAGTTACTCGCAAAAGGAGACGCAGTATTTT	CASSYSQKETQYF
TRBJ1-5	TRBV5-1	.	TRBD1	TGCGCCAGCAGCTTGGACAGGGGGGGAAATCAGCCCCAGCATTTT	CASSLDRGGNQPQHF
TRBJ1-5	TRBV19	once	TRBD1	TGTGCCAGTAGGGGCCGGACAGGGGCGTATCAGCCCCAGCATTTT	CASRGRTGAYQPQHF
TRBJ2-2	TRBV2	once	TRBD2	TGTGCCAGCAGTGTAGAACTAGAGCGGGAGAACACCGGGGAGCTGTTTTTT	CASSVELERENTGELFF
TRBJ2-2	TRBV6-1	.	TRBD1	TGTGCCAGCAGTGAAGTGAATTGGGGACAGGGGTCGGATGGCAACACCGGGGAGCTGTTTTTT	CASSEVNWGQGSDGNTGELFF
TRBJ1-4	TRBV27	.	.	TGTGCCAGCAGTTTATCCTGGGCCCAGGGGAATGAAAAACTGTTTTTT	CASSLSWAQGNEKLFF
TRBJ2-1	TRBV15	.	.	TGTGCCACCAGCAGAGGACCCATGAGTAATGAGCAGTTCTTC	CATSRGPMSNEQFF
TRBJ1-2	TRBV5-1	.	.	TGCGCCAGCAGCTTGGTTTTCGCAGGGAACTATGGCTACACCTTC	CASSLVFAGNYGYTF
TRBJ2-7	TRBV7-9	.	TRBD1	TGTGCCAGCAGCTTAGTAGCACAGGGGTACGAGCAGTACTTC	CASSLVAQGYEQYF
TRBJ1-2	TRBV30	few	.	TGTGCCTGGAGTCGGAGGGGCGCCGGGGGCTACACCTTC	CAWSRRGAGGYTF
TRBJ1-1	TRBV6-5	once	.	TGTGCCAGCAGTATGGGGGTAGCAAGCACTGAAGCTTTCTTT	CASSMGVASTEAFF
TRBJ1-5	TRBV2	few	.	TGTGCCAGCAGTGCAGGGCCAACGATGCCCCAGCATTTT	CASSAGPTMPQHF
TRBJ2-1	TRBV11-1	.	.	TGTGCCAGCAGCTTATCCACCCACTACAATGAGCAGTTCTTC	CASSLSTHYNEQFF
TRBJ2-3	TRBV4-3	once	TRBD2	TGCGCCAGCAGCCGCCAAATCCTAGCGGGGGGAAGCACAGATACGCAGTATTTT	CASSRQILAGGSTDTQYF
TRBJ1-1	TRBV4-2	.	.	TGTGCCAGCAGGGGGAGAATGAACACTGAAGCTTTCTTT	CASRGRMNTEAFF
TRBJ1-2	TRBV27	.	TRBD1	TGTGCCAGCAAGAGGACAGGGGACTATGGCTACACCTTC	CASKRTGDYGYTF
TRBJ1-1	TRBV4-2	few	.	TGTGCCAGCAGCCAAGAAATGAACACTGAAGCTTTCTTT	CASSQEMNTEAFF
TRBJ1-2	TRBV28	.	.	TGTGCCACCGATCAGGGGAACTATGGCTACACCTTC	CATDQGNYGYTF